Listed below are T cell receptor beta chains from one sample, sequenced in a study of Graves' ophthalmopathy and Graves' hyperthyroidism. TCRdb re-called the multiplex PCR reads with MiXCR, one entry per CDR3 protein. The table lists over a million distinct CDR3 sequences, about 36% of them singletons. What was sequenced was peripheral blood or thyroid tissue (not recorded which). These receptor sequences come from an adult man with Graves' hyperthyroidism. The CDR3 runs from the conserved cysteine through the conserved F or W. The D gene is left open where the match is weak. The size field is filled for only some rows; it gives once, few, many or a size class.

>TRBD1|many|TRBV29-1|TRBJ1-2
TGCAGCGTTGAAGATCGATCGTCGGGACAGGGGGTGCTCTATGGCTACACCTTC
CSVEDRSSGQGVLYGYTF
>-|once|TRBV10-3|TRBJ2-7
TGTGCCATCAGTGGGGACTCAATAGGGTCCTACGAGCAGTACTTC
CAISGDSIGSYEQYF
>TRBD1|few|TRBV19|TRBJ2-2
TGTGCCAGTAGTATTGGAGACAGGGGGGACGGGGAGCTGTTTTTT
CASSIGDRGDGELFF
>TRBD1|many|TRBV29-1|TRBJ1-2
TGCAGCGTTGAGGGGACAGGGGGCGGCGGGGCTAACTATGGCTACACCTTC
CSVEGTGGGGANYGYTF
>-|-|TRBV10-3|TRBJ2-3
TGTGCCATCAGTGAGTCCCCCAGGGTGCGCACAGATACGCAGTATTTT
CAISESPRVRTDTQYF
>TRBD1|few|TRBV12-3/TRBV12-4|TRBJ2-7
TGTGCCAGCAGTCCCGGGACAGGGAGACCCTACGAGCAGTACTTC
CASSPGTGRPYEQYF
>-|-|TRBV15|TRBJ2-7
TGTGCCACCAGCCCGATCAGATACTTC
CATSPIRYF
>-|-|TRBV4-3|TRBJ1-5
TGCGCCAGCAGCCAAGATCAGCATTTT
CASSQDQHF
>-|many|TRBV12-3/TRBV12-4|TRBJ1-2
TGTGCCAGCAGTGGAGGAGACAAGAAGGACTATGGCTACACCTTC
CASSGGDKKDYGYTF
>TRBD1|many|TRBV20-1|TRBJ2-2
TGCAGTGCTTGGGACAGCAACACCGGGGAGCTGTTTTTT
CSAWDSNTGELFF
>-|-|TRBV20-1|TRBJ1-6
TGCTGTGCTACCGCGGGGGAGGCCTATTCACCCCTCCACTTT
CCATAGEAYSPLHF
>-|-|TRBV6-5|TRBJ2-6
TGTGCCAGCAGTAACGGAGGGGGGGGGGCCAACGTCCTGACTTTC
CASSNGGGGANVLTF
>-|-|TRBV7-9|TRBJ1-5
TGTGCCAGCAGCTTAGCGTTCAATCAGCCCCAGCATTTT
CASSLAFNQPQHF
>-|many|TRBV12-3/TRBV12-4|TRBJ1-5
TGTGCCAGCAGTATCCTAAGCTCGTTCCAGCATTTT
CASSILSSFQHF
>-|few|TRBV6-6|TRBJ1-4
TGTGCCAGCTGCGGGACACGAGTTGCAACTAATGAAAAACTGTTTTTT
CASCGTRVATNEKLFF
>-|many|TRBV7-9|TRBJ1-5
TGTGCCAGCAGCCCACATCAGGGAACCGATCAGCCCCAGCATTTT
CASSPHQGTDQPQHF
>TRBD2|-|TRBV9|TRBJ2-2
TGTGCCAGCAGCTCAGGGACTAGCGGGATCACCGGGGAGCTGTTTTTT
CASSSGTSGITGELFF
>-|-|TRBV7-6|TRBJ2-7
TGTGCCAGCAGCTTAGTAGGGACGGCGGACGAGCAGTACTTC
CASSLVGTADEQYF
>-|many|TRBV10-2|TRBJ1-6
TGCGCCAGCAGTGAGTCACAGAGCTCCTATAATTCACCCCTCCACTTT
CASSESQSSYNSPLHF
>-|many|TRBV30|TRBJ1-2
TGTGCCTGGAGTGGGTCCAGTGGCTACACCTTC
CAWSGSSGYTF
>-|many|TRBV12-3/TRBV12-4|TRBJ1-5
TGTGCCAGCAGTTTGGACAGACTCAATCAGCCCCAGCATTTT
CASSLDRLNQPQHF
>-|few|TRBV5-6|TRBJ2-7
TGTGCCAGCAGCTTGGGACGGGCCCTAGGCGAGCAGTACTTC
CASSLGRALGEQYF
>-|-|TRBV11-2|TRBJ2-7
TGTGCCAGCAGTTTCGTTCAAGAGCAGTACTTC
CASSFVQEQYF
>-|-|TRBV12-3/TRBV12-4|TRBJ1-6
TGTGCCAGCAGACACCGTTTTAGGGACCTTAATTCACCCCTCCACTTT
CASRHRFRDLNSPLHF
>-|few|TRBV7-2|TRBJ2-7
TGTGCCAGCAGCTTAGACAGGTCGGGTCTCGAGCAGTACTTC
CASSLDRSGLEQYF
>-|few|TRBV29-1|TRBJ2-7
TGCAGCGTTGAAGATCGGGGGCGAGAGCAGTACTTC
CSVEDRGREQYF
>-|-|TRBV19|TRBJ2-2
TGTGCCAGTAGTATGGTGGCGGCGAACACCGGGGAGCTGTTTTTT
CASSMVAANTGELFF
>-|once|TRBV7-9|TRBJ2-3
TGTGCCAGCAGCACTTGGACAGTCACAGATACGCAGTATTTT
CASSTWTVTDTQYF
>-|once|TRBV4-3|TRBJ1-3
TGCGCCAGCAGCCAACTGGTTCTATCTGGAAACACCATATATTTT
CASSQLVLSGNTIYF
>-|many|TRBV7-9|TRBJ2-5
TGTGCCAGCAGCTTCCCCCGGGGCCGACAAGAGACCCAGTACTTC
CASSFPRGRQETQYF
>-|many|TRBV6-1|TRBJ2-7
TGTGCCAGCAGCCAAGACTACGAGCAGTACTTC
CASSQDYEQYF
>TRBD2|-|TRBV12-3/TRBV12-4|TRBJ2-7
TGTGCCAGCACCATCACCCTAGCGGGAGGGGCCTACGAGCAGTACTTC
CASTITLAGGAYEQYF
>-|few|TRBV27|TRBJ1-5
TGTGCCAGCAGTTCCCAGACGGAACTTGAGCCCCAGCATTTT
CASSSQTELEPQHF
>-|-|TRBV4-3|TRBJ1-3
TGCGCCAGCAGCCCTCGGGACCCGGGAAACACCATATATTTT
CASSPRDPGNTIYF
>-|-|TRBV7-9|TRBJ1-1
TGTGCCAGCAGCTCCCCAAAGGGGACCCGCCATTCCACTGAAGCTTTCTTT
CASSSPKGTRHSTEAFF